One and the same sample provided the 14 T cell receptor beta chains below, sequenced in a study of T-cell reconstitution after alpha-beta-depleted transplantation in children. Library preparation (for TCRbeta) was performed with unique molecular identifiers. Via MiXCR, TCRdb re-called the PCR reads, giving one row per CDR3 protein. The profile covers 500,000 to 750,000 distinct CDR3 sequences, with roughly 27% appearing a single time and 30% to 40% taken by the ten largest. The source was PBMCs, collected before TCRalphabeta/CD19-depleted stem cell transplant. These TCRs come from a boy younger than two with Wiskott-Aldrich syndrome, due to receive a stem cell transplant.

Only a few counts were recorded for this clonotype. The V call is TRBV28, the J call TRBJ1-5; possibly TRBD1 for D (5 bases). V lost 3 bases and J lost 3, with 12 bases in between. The germline V gene encodes CDR1 MDHEN and CDR2 SYDVKM. This CDR3 is 15 amino acids long. This CDR3 reads CASSFIGADNQPQHF. CDR3 in DNA: TGTGCCAGCAGTTTTATTGGGGCCGACAATCAGCCCCAGCATTTT.

This clonotype has more than one count but fewer than ten. The CDR3 here is CSARGGGDNEQFF. The CDR3 DNA follows: TGCAGTGCTAGAGGTGGGGGGGACAATGAGCAGTTCTTC. J is TRBJ2-1 and V is TRBV20-1; 7 nucleotides align to TRBD2. V shed 1 base and J 5 bases; nucleotides not matched to a gene: 2. Per germline, CDR1 DFQATT and CDR2 SNEGSKA (reference sequence). This CDR3 spans 13 amino acids.

This clonotype showed up just a few times. This chain uses TRBV20-1 with TRBJ2-7; 7 bases are shared with TRBD1. The CDR3 extends over 14 amino acids. V shed 4 bases and J 1 base; nucleotides not matched to a gene: 7. The germline V gene has CDR1 DFQATT and CDR2 SNEGSKA (reference sequence). The CDR3 DNA reads TGCAGTGCTAACCGGGACAGCGGTTCCTACGAGCAGTACTTC. Residues: CSANRDSGSYEQYF.

The rearrangement uses TRBV10-2 and TRBJ2-3; TRBD2 matches 11 bases. Trimming at V came to 5 bases and at J to 14 bases, leaving 9 bases not matched to a gene. Germline values: CDR1 WSHSY, CDR2 SAAADI. The CDR3 spans 13 residues. The CDR3, as DNA: TGCGCCAGCAGTCTAGTGACTAGCGGGATATTGTATTTT. It specifies CASSLVTSGILYF.

The V and J genes are TRBV27 and TRBJ1-5; D is perhaps TRBD1 (5 bases). The V end lost 0 bases, the J end lost 4 bases, and 10 bases lay between the germline ends. The CDR3 has 15 residues. Germline V CDR1 and CDR2: MNHEY, SMNVEV (reference sequence). The CDR3 DNA follows: TGTGCCAGCAGTTTATCATGGGGGGGGAATCAGCCCCAGCATTTT. Translation gives CASSLSWGGNQPQHF.

This clonotype was seen more than once but under ten times. The CDR3 reads CATSDSDGGQPQHF. The CDR3 coding sequence is TGTGCCACCAGTGATTCTGACGGCGGGCAGCCCCAGCATTTT. This chain connects TRBV24-1 to TRBJ1-5; D remains ambiguous. This CDR3 is built from 14 residues. Germline CDR1 reads KGHDR; CDR2 reads SFDVKD. V lost 2 bases to trimming and J lost 7 bases, with 11 bases between them.

The V gene is TRBV4-2, the J gene TRBJ2-2; maybe TRBD2 (5 bases). This CDR3 contains 15 residues. Trimming shortened V by 1 base and J by 4 bases, and 10 bases separated the two germline ends. The V gene's germline CDR1 is LGHNA and CDR2 YNFKEQ. CDR3 protein: CASSQVLEGTGELFF. The CDR3 coding sequence is TGTGCCAGCAGCCAAGTCCTAGAGGGCACCGGGGAGCTGTTTTTT.

This sequence joins TRBV10-3 and TRBJ2-5; D is unclear. V was clipped by 3 bases and J by 2 bases, with 10 bases between them. CDR3 length: 14 residues. In germline, CDR1 is ENHRY, CDR2 SYGVKD. DNA of the CDR3: TGTGCCATCAGTGATTCGAGACGGCAAGAGACCCAGTACTTC. Its translation: CAISDSRRQETQYF.

This clonotype was detected only a few times. The gene calls are TRBV6-5 and TRBJ2-2; the match to TRBD1 covers 9 bases. This CDR3 has 16 residues. The trim removed 4 bases at V and 7 bases at J, leaving 10 bases unmatched. Per the germline V gene, CDR1 is MNHEY and CDR2 is SVGAGI. The CDR3 coding sequence is TGTGCCAGCAGTTCCCGACGGACAGGGGTGAACGGGGAGCTGTTTTTT. Amino acid sequence: CASSSRRTGVNGELFF.

This clonotype was counted only a few times. The chain recombines TRBV12-3 or TRBV12-4 with TRBJ2-3, with TRBD2 matching over 10 bases. J gave up 2 bases and V 6 bases, and 5 bases lay outside the gene matches. The CDR3 consists of 15 residues. As DNA, the CDR3 is TGTGCCAGCAGCCGTAGCGGGAGGAACACAGATACGCAGTATTTT. It translates to CASSRSGRNTDTQYF.

In this sample, this clonotype turned up a few times. The rearrangement uses TRBV11-2 and TRBJ2-3; 13 positions agree with TRBD2. V lost 5 bases and J lost 2; bases outside the gene matches: 10. Germline CDR1 and CDR2: SGHAT and FQNNGV. There are 18 residues in the CDR3. The CDR3 nucleotides read TGTGCCAGCAGCCCCCCGGGACTAGCGGGATTAATCACAGATACGCAGTATTTT. Protein sequence: CASSPPGLAGLITDTQYF.

The chain recombines TRBV4-2 with TRBJ1-3; tentatively, D is TRBD1 (5 bases). The CDR3 has 17 residues. V was trimmed by 0 bases and J by 2 bases, leaving 14 bases between them. CDR1 LGHNA and CDR2 YNFKEQ come from the germline V gene. In DNA, the CDR3 is TGTGCCAGCAGCCAAGATCGTCGAGGGGATGCTGGAAACACCATATATTTT. Its translation is CASSQDRRGDAGNTIYF.

This clonotype has a handful of counts. The chain links TRBV21-1 to TRBJ2-3; TRBD2 is the table's D call and was not checked against the DNA. TRBV21-1 is a listed pseudogene. The CDR3 runs to 18 residues. CDR3 bases: TGTGCCAGCAGCGCACGAGGGCCGCTAGCGGGAGGGACAGATACGCAGTATTTT. It yields the protein CASSARGPLAGGTDTQYF.

The chain is built from TRBV19 and TRBJ1-2; no reliable D call. The germline V gene has CDR1 LNHDA and CDR2 SQIVND (reference sequence). The CDR3 is 14 amino acids. V was cut by 0 bases and J by 8 bases, with 13 bases left in between. The CDR3 DNA reads TGTGCCAGTAGTATAGAACACGGTGCTGGGGGCTACACCTTC. As protein: CASSIEHGAGGYTF.